This TCR beta chain is from a study of blood T cell repertoires in COVID-19. About the study: From T cells, B-cell-depleted T cells, or PBMCs came the material, which was cDNA or gDNA.

Per the germline V gene, CDR1 is SGHTA and CDR2 is FQGNSA. V was trimmed by 3 bases and J by 3 bases, leaving 11 bases between them. The CDR3 runs to 14 residues. In the authors' methods: Amplification of reference gene primers was used by the study to estimate nucleated cell counts. Generated by immunoSEQ multiplex PCR, the TCRdb table keeps only in-frame clones and is missing some. V, J and clone size derive from that table, while D and trimming were established from the DNA sequence. Of fewer than 180,000 clones in the sample, about 80% were seen once. The specimen sequenced was peripheral blood. This TCR was recovered from an older man with acute or convalescent COVID-19. The chain carries TRBV7-2 and TRBJ1-1; D not resolved. CDR3 bases: TGTGCCAGCAGCTTCCAGACCCGGGACACTGAAGCTTTCTTT. Translated, it gives CASSFQTRDTEAFF.